Following are 17 T cell receptor beta chains from one sample sequenced in a study of control samples from healthy donors and cancer patients. TCRdb keeps only in-frame clones here, not all; method: immunoSEQ multiplex PCR. Among some 13,000 clones listed, 77% were seen once. Input material: formalin-fixed, paraffin-embedded tissue. The receptors were gathered from a male donor with melanoma.

In its sample, this clone was seen once. The J gene is TRBJ2-2, the V gene TRBV10-3; D ambiguous. Trimming removed 4 bases from V and 7 bases from J, with 10 bases in between. Per germline, CDR1 ENHRY and CDR2 SYGVKD. The CDR3 has 13 amino acids. The CDR3 sequence: CAISADGYGELFF. The DNA of the CDR3 is TGTGCCATCAGTGCGGATGGGTACGGGGAGCTGTTTTTT.

The chain uses TRBV11-2 and TRBJ2-3; TRBD2 aligns across 8 bases. CDR3 size: 14 residues. V dropped 3 bases and J dropped 6; count of bases not matched to a gene: 5. Germline values: CDR1 SGHAT, CDR2 FQNNGV. CDR3 protein: CASSFSGASDTQYF. The CDR3 DNA is TGTGCCAGCAGCTTTAGCGGGGCCTCGGATACGCAGTATTTT.

The rearrangement joins TRBV6-2 or TRBV6-3 to TRBJ1-3, with D possibly TRBD1 on 6 matching bases. This CDR3 is built from 17 residues. Germline CDR1 and CDR2: MNHEY and SVGEGT. Deletions cut 7 bases from V and 0 bases from J, with 19 bases between. The DNA of the CDR3 is TGTGCCAGCATCCCGACTCATCCAGGGGCCTCTGGAAACACCATATATTTT. Translated: CASIPTHPGASGNTIYF.

This clone was detected once. The chain recombines TRBV18 with TRBJ1-2, with 9 bases lining up with TRBD1. Germline lookup yields CDR1 KGHSH and CDR2 LQKENI. This CDR3 has 14 residues. Trimming removed 6 bases from V and 2 bases from J; junction bases left unmatched: 4. The CDR3 region has the DNA TGTGCCAGCTCCAGACAGGGGGTGAACTATGGCTACACCTTC. It encodes CASSRQGVNYGYTF.

CDR3 protein: CASSQGALNYGYTF. The DNA of the CDR3 is TGTGCCAGCAGTCAGGGGGCTCTTAACTATGGCTACACCTTC. J is TRBJ1-2 and V is TRBV6-2 or TRBV6-3, with 8 bases matching TRBD1. This CDR3 is 14 amino acids long. Trimming at V came to 5 bases and at J to 1 base, leaving 3 bases not matched to a gene. CDR1 MNHEY and CDR2 SVGEGT come from the germline V gene.

The chain combines TRBV29-1 with TRBJ2-7; perhaps TRBD1 as D (7 bases). The ends were cut back, 6 bases at V and 3 bases at J, with 18 bases in the middle. CDR3 length equals 14 residues. The V gene's germline CDR1 is SQVTM and CDR2 ANQGSEA. The CDR3 sequence: CSVGGLTGNYEQYF. DNA of the CDR3: TGCAGCGTGGGGGGCCTGACAGGGAACTACGAGCAGTACTTC.

The V and J genes are TRBV7-2 and TRBJ2-5; D remains ambiguous. This CDR3 contains 13 residues. Trimming removed 6 bases at V and 2 bases at J, with 10 bases between. Germline V lookup: CDR1 SGHTA, CDR2 FQGNSA. The CDR3 reads CASRSGSQETQYF. In DNA, the CDR3 is TGTGCCAGCAGGTCGGGTTCTCAAGAGACCCAGTACTTC.

This clone was observed a few times. The rearrangement joins TRBV4-2 to TRBJ2-5, with TRBD2 matching 15 bases. This CDR3 has 17 amino acids. Germline V CDR1 and CDR2: LGHNA, YNFKEQ. V lost 4 bases and J lost 0; bases outside the gene matches: 3. The CDR3 DNA reads as TGTGCCAGCAGCCCCGGGACTAGCGGGGGGAACCAAGAGACCCAGTACTTC. This sequence encodes CASSPGTSGGNQETQYF.

This chain links TRBV5-6 with TRBJ2-5; D is undetermined. Trimming left V 0 bases short and J 3 bases short, with 6 bases between. The CDR3 covers 13 residues. In germline, CDR1 is SGHDT, CDR2 YYEEEE. The CDR3 DNA sequence: TGTGCCAGCAGCTTGGCAGGAAAAGAGACCCAGTACTTC. Protein sequence: CASSLAGKETQYF.

A single count supports this clone. This chain joins TRBV19 and TRBJ1-5; D is unclear. V lost 8 bases to trimming and J lost 6 bases, with 14 bases between them. The germline gives CDR1 LNHDA, CDR2 SQIVND (reference sequence). CDR3 size: 13 residues. The CDR3 sequence: CASFGRTSQPQHF. In DNA, the CDR3 is TGTGCCAGTTTCGGGAGGACGAGTCAGCCCCAGCATTTT.

This chain uses TRBV7-9 with TRBJ2-5, with 10 bases matching TRBD2. The junction had 7 bases not matched to a gene; V was cut back by 5 bases and J by 1 base. CDR1 and CDR2 from the germline V gene are SEHNR and FQNEAQ (reference sequence). The CDR3 has 16 amino acids. The CDR3 sequence is CASSGSGGASQETQYF. In DNA form, the CDR3 reads TGTGCCAGCAGCGGGAGCGGGGGGGCCTCCCAAGAGACCCAGTACTTC.

This CDR3 is CASSPTRLDRGDTQYF. Here the CDR3 DNA reads TGTGCCAGCTCACCCACCCGATTAGACAGGGGAGATACGCAGTATTTT. This chain uses TRBV18 with TRBJ2-3, with TRBD1 identical over 8 bases. The CDR3 is 16 amino acids. In germline, CDR1 is KGHSH, CDR2 LQKENI. Trimming at V came to 3 bases and at J to 5 bases, leaving 10 bases not matched to a gene.

This chain uses TRBV4-3 with TRBJ2-7; tentative D call: TRBD2 (6 bases). Trimming took 3 bases from V and 4 from J, leaving 19 bases between them. CDR1 is LGHNA and CDR2 is YSLEER in the germline V gene. The CDR3 is made up of 16 amino acids. CDR3 in amino acids: CASSQAVGDFTYEQYF. The CDR3 bases are TGCGCCAGCAGCCAGGCGGTAGGGGACTTTACGTACGAGCAGTACTTC.

The chain recombines TRBV12-3 or TRBV12-4 with TRBJ1-2; D is unresolved. This CDR3 contains 13 residues. Trimming took off 3 bases at V and 8 bases at J, with 13 bases between the two ends. The CDR3, as DNA: TGTGCCAGCAGTTTTTGGGCCCGTGAGGGCTACACCTTC. Its protein is CASSFWAREGYTF.

The chain has TRBV6-5 and TRBJ2-3; D gene unclear. The V end lost 7 bases, the J end lost 3 bases, and 14 bases lay between the germline ends. This CDR3 spans 14 amino acids. In germline, CDR1 is MNHEY, CDR2 SVGAGI. CDR3 nucleotide sequence: TGTGCCAGCAAGGGTAACAAGTGGACAGATACGCAGTATTTT. Translation: CASKGNKWTDTQYF.

The V call is TRBV5-1, the J call TRBJ2-1; 7 bases agree with TRBD2. Germline V gene data show CDR1 as SGHRS and CDR2 as YFSETQ. The trim removed 0 bases at V and 3 bases at J, leaving 9 bases unmatched. The CDR3 runs to 17 residues. The CDR3 region is CASSLGGGGPIYNEQFF. CDR3 nucleotide sequence: TGCGCCAGCAGCTTGGGCGGCGGGGGTCCCATCTACAATGAGCAGTTCTTC.

The V and J genes are TRBV6-5 and TRBJ2-5, with 7 bases aligning to TRBD2. Germline assignment: CDR1 MNHEY and CDR2 SVGAGI. The CDR3 covers 14 residues. Trimming took 7 bases from V and 5 from J; bases not matched to a gene: 10. DNA for the CDR3: TGTGCCAGCAAAGTCCCGGGGGGACGGGAGACCCAGTACTTC. It encodes CASKVPGGRETQYF.